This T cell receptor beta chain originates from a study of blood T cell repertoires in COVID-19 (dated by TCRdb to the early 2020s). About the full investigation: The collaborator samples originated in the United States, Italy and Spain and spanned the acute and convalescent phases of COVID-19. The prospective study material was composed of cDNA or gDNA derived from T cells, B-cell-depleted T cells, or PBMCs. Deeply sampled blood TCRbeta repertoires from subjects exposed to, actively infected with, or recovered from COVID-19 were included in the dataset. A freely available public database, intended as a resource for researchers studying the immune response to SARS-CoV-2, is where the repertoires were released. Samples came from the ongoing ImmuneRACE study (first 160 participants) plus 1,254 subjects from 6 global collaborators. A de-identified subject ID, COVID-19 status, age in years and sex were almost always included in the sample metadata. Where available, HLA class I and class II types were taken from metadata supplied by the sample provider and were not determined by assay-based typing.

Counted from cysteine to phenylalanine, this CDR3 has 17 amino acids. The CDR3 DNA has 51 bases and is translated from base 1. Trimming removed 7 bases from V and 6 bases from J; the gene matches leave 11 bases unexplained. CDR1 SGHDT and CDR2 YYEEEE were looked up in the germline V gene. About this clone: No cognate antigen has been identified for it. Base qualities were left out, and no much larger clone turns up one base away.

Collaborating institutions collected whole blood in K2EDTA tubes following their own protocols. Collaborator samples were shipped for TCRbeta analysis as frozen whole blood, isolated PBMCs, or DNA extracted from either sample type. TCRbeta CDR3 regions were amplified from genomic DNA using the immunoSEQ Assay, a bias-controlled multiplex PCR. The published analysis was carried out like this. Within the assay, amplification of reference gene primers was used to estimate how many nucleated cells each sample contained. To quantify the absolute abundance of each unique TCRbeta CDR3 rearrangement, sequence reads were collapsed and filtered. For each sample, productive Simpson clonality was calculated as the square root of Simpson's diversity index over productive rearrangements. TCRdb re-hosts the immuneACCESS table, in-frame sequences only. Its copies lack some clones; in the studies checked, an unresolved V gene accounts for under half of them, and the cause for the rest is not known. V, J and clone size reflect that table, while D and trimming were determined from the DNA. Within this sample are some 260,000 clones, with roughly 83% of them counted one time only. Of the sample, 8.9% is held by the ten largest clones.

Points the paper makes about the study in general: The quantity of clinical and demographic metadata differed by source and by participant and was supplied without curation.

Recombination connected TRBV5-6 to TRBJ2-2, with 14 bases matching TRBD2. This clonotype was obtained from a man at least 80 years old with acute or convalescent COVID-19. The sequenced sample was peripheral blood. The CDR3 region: CASGQTSGRALSGELFF. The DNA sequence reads TGTGCCAGCGGACAGACTAGCGGGAGGGCCTTGTCCGGGGAGCTGTTTTTT.